Following are 26 T cell receptor beta chains from one sample sequenced in a study of spatial heterogeneity in lung cancer. Time point reported: blood at routine non-recurrence follow-up after resection. TCRdb ran MiXCR on the 5' RACE reads and lists one entry per CDR3 protein. This table holds about 38,000 distinct CDR3 sequences, about 7.6% found once. Sequenced material: PBMCs, taken at follow-up. These receptors were taken from a male donor with early-stage non-small cell lung cancer.

The rearrangement links TRBV20-1 to TRBJ1-5; D possibly corresponds to TRBD1 (6 bases). CDR1 is DFQATT and CDR2 is SNEGSKA in the germline V gene (reference sequence). The CDR3 is 14 amino acids. The V end was cut by 5 bases, the J end by 4 bases, with 15 bases between. CDR3 protein: CSAELGTLNQPQHF. CDR3 DNA sequence: TGCAGTGCTGAGCTAGGGACACTAAATCAGCCCCAGCATTTT.

The table lists this clonotype with many counts. The rearrangement joins TRBV19 to TRBJ1-4, with 11 bases aligning to TRBD1. Germline CDR1 is LNHDA and CDR2 is SQIVND (reference sequence). Losses at the gene ends were 9 bases for V and 8 bases for J; bases not matched to a gene: 8. This CDR3 region has 14 residues. Written as DNA, the CDR3 is TGTGCCAGCGGACAGGGGGCTTTTTTGGAAAAACTGTTTTTT. Protein: CASGQGAFLEKLFF.

This clonotype was detected many times. The chain joins TRBV14 to TRBJ2-2, with 10 bases matching TRBD1. The CDR3 is made up of 15 amino acids. Germline lookup yields CDR1 SGHDN and CDR2 FVKESK. J lost 5 bases, V lost 4 bases, and 4 bases had no gene match. The CDR3 DNA reads as TGTGCCAGCAGCCTGGGACAGGGGATTACCGGGGAGCTGTTTTTT. Its translation: CASSLGQGITGELFF.

This clonotype was seen repeatedly, ten times or more. V usage is TRBV6-5 and J usage is TRBJ2-7; 9 nucleotides agree with TRBD2. This CDR3 has 13 amino acids. The germline gives CDR1 MNHEY, CDR2 SVGAGI. V lost 10 bases and J lost 1; bases outside the gene matches: 5. CDR3 sequence: CAISGGESYEQYF. CDR3 bases: TGTGCCATTAGCGGGGGCGAGTCCTACGAGCAGTACTTC.

In its sample, this clonotype was seen many times. This rearrangement joins TRBV10-3 to TRBJ2-5; D is unresolved. There are 15 residues in the CDR3. CDR1 is ENHRY, CDR2 SYGVKD, per germline. V lost 9 bases and J 1 base, leaving 18 bases between the germline ends. In DNA, the CDR3 is TGTGCCATAAACGACATGCCTGGTCCCCAAGAGACCCAGTACTTC. Protein: CAINDMPGPQETQYF.

This clonotype has a count of ten or more. This CDR3 reads CASSPSGGNYEQYF. The CDR3 coding sequence is TGTGCCAGCAGCCCTAGCGGGGGAAACTACGAGCAGTACTTC. The genes are TRBV9 and TRBJ2-7, with 10 bases lining up with TRBD2. CDR1 and CDR2 (germline): SGDLS, YYNGEE. This CDR3 has 14 residues. V was clipped by 4 bases and J by 3 bases; unmatched bases: 4.

This clonotype has at least ten counts. The chain links TRBV27 to TRBJ2-2, with D hard to call. The germline CDR1 and CDR2 sequences are MNHEY and SMNVEV (reference sequence). The CDR3 runs 16 residues. The V end was cut by 3 bases, the J end by 7 bases, with 18 bases between. This CDR3 is CASSFSAGNVIGELFF. The CDR3 coding sequence is TGTGCCAGCAGTTTTTCAGCTGGGAACGTTATCGGGGAGCTGTTTTTT.

This clonotype was seen repeatedly, ten times or more. The chain employs TRBV29-1 and TRBJ2-7; D may be TRBD2 (5 bases). The CDR3 consists of 14 residues. V was pared by 0 bases and J by 2 bases, with 11 bases between. From germline, CDR1 is SQVTM and CDR2 ANQGSEA. The CDR3 sequence: CSVEDGRETYEQYF. The CDR3 coding sequence is TGCAGCGTTGAAGATGGAAGGGAGACCTACGAGCAGTACTTC.

This clonotype was seen at least ten times. This chain joins TRBV11-2 and TRBJ2-5; D uncertain. CDR1 is SGHAT, CDR2 FQNNGV, per germline. The length of the CDR3 is 12 residues. The V gene lost 0 bases and the J gene lost 5 bases, with 4 bases spanning the gap. CDR3 bases: TGTGCCAGCAGCTTAGAGGGTGAGACCCAGTACTTC. It codes for CASSLEGETQYF. Filled out from reference TRBV11-2 and TRBJ2-5, the complete variable domain reads EAGVAQSPRYKIIEKRQSVAFWCNPISGHATLYWYQQILGQGPKLLIQFQNNGVVDDSQLPKDRFSAERLKGVDSTLKIQPAKLEDSAVYLCASSLEGETQYFGPGTRLLVL.

This clonotype was observed many times. This chain joins TRBV3-1 and TRBJ2-7; no definite D call. The CDR3 sequence is 12 residues long. Trimming took off 0 bases at V and 7 bases at J, with 7 bases between the two ends. CDR1 and CDR2 from the germline V gene are LGHDT and YNNKEL (reference sequence). CDR3 bases: TGTGCCAGCAGCCAAGATCCGGAGGAGCAGTACTTC. This translates into CASSQDPEEQYF.

This clonotype was recorded many times. The chain combines TRBV4-2 with TRBJ2-7; a possible D gene is TRBD1 (6 bases). The V and J ends lost 0 bases and 6 bases respectively, with 18 bases between them. Looked up from germline, CDR1 is LGHNA and CDR2 is YNFKEQ. The CDR3 has 16 residues. Here the CDR3 DNA reads TGTGCCAGCAGCCAAGATCAAGGGGGTTACCTGGGCGAGCAGTACTTC. It translates to CASSQDQGGYLGEQYF.

In this sample, this clonotype turned up many times. The rearrangement joins TRBV10-2 to TRBJ1-2; D call uncertain. The germline CDR1 and CDR2 sequences are WSHSY and SAAADI. V was shortened by 1 base and J by 8 bases, with 14 bases between the two germline ends. This CDR3 spans 14 amino acids. CDR3 sequence reads: CASSEWAGSGGYTF. CDR3 nucleotides: TGCGCCAGCAGTGAGTGGGCAGGCTCGGGGGGCTACACCTTC.

This clonotype was picked up a small number of times. The V gene is TRBV5-6, the J gene TRBJ1-6; 7 bases are shared with TRBD1. Losses at the gene ends were 2 bases for V and 8 bases for J; bases not matched to a gene: 7. CDR1 is SGHDT and CDR2 is YYEEEE in the germline V gene. CDR3 length: 15 residues. DNA of the CDR3: TGTGCCAGCAGCTTATGGAGGGGGCTCGATTCACCCCTCCACTTT. Its translation: CASSLWRGLDSPLHF. Together with reference TRBV5-6 and TRBJ1-6, the CDR3 gives the full variable domain: DAGVTQSPTHLIKTRGQQVTLRCSPKSGHDTVSWYQQALGQGPQFIFQYYEEEERQRGNFPDRFSGHQFPNYSSELNVNALLLGDSALYLCASSLWRGLDSPLHFGNGTRLTVT.

Judged by abundance, this clonotype is medium-sized (0.01 to 0.1%). The chain's CDR3 is CAISESPASKGDETQYF. CDR3 coding DNA: TGTGCCATCAGTGAGTCTCCGGCCTCCAAAGGTGACGAGACCCAGTACTTC. The rearrangement joins TRBV10-3 to TRBJ2-5; D uncertain. The germline V gene encodes CDR1 ENHRY and CDR2 SYGVKD. Trimming removed 0 bases from V and 5 bases from J, with 19 bases in between. The CDR3 length is 17 residues.

This clonotype was recorded many times. The V gene is TRBV13, the J gene TRBJ2-3; TRBD2 might be the D (6 bases). Trimming stripped 5 bases from V and 2 bases from J, with 14 bases between. The CDR3 consists of 15 residues. CDR1 and CDR2 (germline): PRHDT, FYEKMQ (reference sequence). CDR3 region: CASSGDWKHTDTQYF. CDR3 coding DNA: TGTGCCAGCAGCGGGGACTGGAAACACACAGATACGCAGTATTTT. Looking up the rest from reference TRBV13 and TRBJ2-3 gives the full variable domain: AAGVIQSPRHLIKEKRETATLKCYPIPRHDTVYWYQQGPGQDPQFLISFYEKMQSDKGSIPDRFSAQQFSDYHSELNMSSLELGDSALYFCASSGDWKHTDTQYFGPGTRLTVL.

This clonotype was seen repeatedly, ten times or more. This chain links TRBV19 with TRBJ2-2; possibly TRBD1 for D (6 bases). Trimming removed 2 bases at V and 7 bases at J, with 8 bases between. The length of the CDR3 is 13 residues. The germline V gene has CDR1 LNHDA and CDR2 SQIVND (reference sequence). The DNA for the CDR3 is TGTGCCAGTAGTATACAGGGGTTCGGGGAGCTGTTTTTT. Translating it yields CASSIQGFGELFF.

A few counts support this clonotype. In DNA form, the CDR3 reads TGCGCCAGCAGCCAGGGAGGAGTCAATCAGCCCCAGCATTTT. Encoded protein: CASSQGGVNQPQHF. The rearrangement uses TRBV5-1 and TRBJ1-5, with a weak D call TRBD1 (5 bases). Trimming took 4 bases from V and 3 from J, leaving 11 bases between them. Germline lookup yields CDR1 SGHRS and CDR2 YFSETQ. The CDR3 runs 14 residues.

This clonotype was seen a few times. The rearrangement uses TRBV2 and TRBJ1-3; 7 nucleotides align to TRBD1. CDR3 size: 16 residues. The germline V gene has CDR1 SNHLY and CDR2 FYNNEI. V lost 3 bases and J lost 0; bases outside the gene matches: 5. CDR3 loop: CASSEGTDSSGNTIYF. The CDR3 nucleotides are TGTGCCAGCAGTGAGGGGACAGATAGCTCTGGAAACACCATATATTTT.

The sample holds many counts of this clonotype. The J gene is TRBJ1-1, the V gene TRBV7-3; D remains ambiguous. This CDR3 contains 13 residues. The germline V gene has CDR1 SGHTA and CDR2 FQGTGA. V was shortened by 5 bases and J by 1 base, with 8 bases between the two germline ends. The CDR3 region has the DNA TGTGCCAGCAGCGCTCACCAGAACACTGAAGCTTTCTTT. Protein sequence: CASSAHQNTEAFF.

The sample holds many counts of this clonotype. The rearrangement links TRBV6-1 to TRBJ2-5, with 9 bases identical to TRBD2. The trim removed 1 base at V and 3 bases at J, leaving 12 bases unmatched. Germline V gene lookup returns CDR1 MNHNS and CDR2 SASEGT. The CDR3 consists of 18 residues. The CDR3 loop reads CASSEEVAGGPVEETQYF. The CDR3 nucleotides are TGTGCCAGCAGTGAAGAGGTGGCGGGGGGGCCTGTGGAAGAGACCCAGTACTTC.

This clonotype showed up many times. V and J are TRBV12-3 or TRBV12-4 and TRBJ2-1, with 7 bases that match TRBD2. The CDR3 covers 15 residues. J gave up 5 bases and V 3 bases, and 7 bases lay outside the gene matches. CDR3 DNA sequence: TGTGCCAGCAGTTTGCTCAGCGGGGACGACAATGAGCAGTTCTTC. Amino acid sequence: CASSLLSGDDNEQFF.

This clonotype was observed a handful of times. The J gene is TRBJ2-1, the V gene TRBV9; TRBD2 matches 13 bases. The CDR3 totals 14 residues. The germline V gene has CDR1 SGDLS and CDR2 YYNGEE. The V and J ends lost 4 bases and 6 bases, in that order; junction bases with no gene match: 1. The CDR3 DNA sequence: TGTGCCAGCAGCACTAGCGGGGGGGCCAATGAGCAGTTCTTC. Residues: CASSTSGGANEQFF.

This clonotype was observed a handful of times. The chain has TRBV30 and TRBJ2-1; D unresolved. V was shortened by 3 bases and J by 6 bases, with 6 bases between the two germline ends. There are 11 residues in the CDR3. Germline V lookup: CDR1 GTSNPN, CDR2 SVGIG (reference sequence). CDR3 amino acids: CAWSIGNEQFF. CDR3 coding DNA: TGTGCCTGGAGCATTGGCAATGAGCAGTTCTTC.

There are many counts of this clonotype. The rearrangement uses TRBV7-9 and TRBJ2-1; D remains unclear. Trimming shortened V by 3 bases and J by 4 bases, and 7 bases separated the two germline ends. This CDR3 comprises 13 residues. Germline CDR1 is SEHNR and CDR2 is FQNEAQ (reference sequence). The CDR3 DNA follows: TGTGCCAGCAGCTTGTCCTTTTACAATGAGCAGTTCTTC. Translation gives CASSLSFYNEQFF.

The chain joins TRBV20-1 to TRBJ1-2; 10 bases are shared with TRBD1. Germline values: CDR1 DFQATT, CDR2 SNEGSKA (reference sequence). This CDR3 has 13 residues. The CDR3 spells CSPWGQGQGGYTF. In nucleotides, the CDR3 is TGCAGCCCGTGGGGACAGGGGCAAGGCGGCTACACCTTC.

The sample holds many counts of this clonotype. The chain links TRBV7-9 to TRBJ2-3, with D perhaps TRBD1 or TRBD2 (5 bases each). CDR3 length equals 15 residues. The V and J ends lost 3 bases and 6 bases respectively, with 16 bases between them. Germline CDR1 reads SEHNR; CDR2 reads FQNEAQ (reference sequence). This CDR3 is CASSFGTFGSDTQYF. The DNA for the CDR3 is TGTGCCAGCAGCTTTGGGACCTTTGGGTCCGATACGCAGTATTTT.